The 15 T cell receptor beta chains below all came from one sample that was sequenced in a study of blood T cells in healthy people across ages. Using a J-beta primer mix together with a sample-barcoded 5' primer, a second PCR was run for roughly 6 to 11 cycles. TCRdb re-analysed the 5' RACE reads in MiXCR, keeping a single row per CDR3 protein. The repertoire holds roughly 1.6 million distinct CDR3 sequences, with almost 35% as singletons. Sequencing input: blood. These receptors all stem from a woman aged 25 to 45 in good health.

The table lists this clonotype with a few counts. The chain has TRBV25-1 and TRBJ2-1; TRBD2 agrees at 9 bases. From germline, CDR1 is MGHDK and CDR2 SYGVNS. Unmatched junction bases numbered 14, after V lost 4 bases and J lost 7 bases. The CDR3 contains 17 residues. For the CDR3, the DNA is TGTGCCAGCAGTGTGGCGGCCTGGGCTAGCGGGGAGAATGAGCAGTTCTTC. Translation: CASSVAAWASGENEQFF.

The chain uses TRBV7-9 and TRBJ2-1; D is unresolved. The CDR3 extends over 14 amino acids. CDR1 and CDR2 (germline): SEHNR, FQNEAQ (reference sequence). The germline V and J ends were trimmed by 4 bases and 3 bases, with 10 bases remaining between them. CDR3 nucleotide sequence: TGTGCCAGCAGCTCCGCCCGTGACTACAATGAGCAGTTCTTC. Translating gives CASSSARDYNEQFF. Using reference TRBV7-9 and TRBJ2-1 for the parts outside the CDR3, the full variable domain is DTGVSQNPRHKITKRGQNVTFRCDPISEHNRLYWYRQTLGQGPEFLTYFQNEAQLEKSRLLSDRFSAERPKGSFSTLEIQRTEQGDSAMYLCASSSARDYNEQFFGPGTRLTVL.

The CDR3 region is CAISEPGLAGDQSQYF. The CDR3 bases are TGTGCCATCAGTGAACCCGGACTAGCGGGGGATCAATCGCAGTATTTT. The genes are TRBV10-3 and TRBJ2-3, with TRBD2 identical over 13 bases. Germline lookup yields CDR1 ENHRY and CDR2 SYGVKD. The CDR3 runs 16 residues. Trimming took 3 bases from V and 10 from J; bases not matched to a gene: 10.

Only a few counts were recorded for this clonotype. The CDR3 spells CASNLVPEQETQYF. As DNA, the CDR3 is TGTGCCAGCAACCTGGTACCAGAGCAAGAGACCCAGTACTTC. The V and J genes are TRBV7-8 and TRBJ2-5; D is undetermined. Trimming took off 7 bases at V and 2 bases at J, with 14 bases between the two ends. This CDR3 has 14 residues. Germline CDR1 SGHVS, CDR2 FQNEAQ.

This clonotype has ten or more counts. The chain combines TRBV6-2 or TRBV6-3 with TRBJ2-1; 9 bases agree with TRBD2. This CDR3 contains 14 residues. Looked up from germline, CDR1 is MNHEY and CDR2 is SVGEGT. Losses at the gene ends were 4 bases for V and 5 bases for J; bases not matched to a gene: 3. CDR3 sequence: CASSLLAGDNEQFF. CDR3 sequence (DNA): TGTGCCAGCAGTTTACTAGCGGGCGACAATGAGCAGTTCTTC.

The table lists this clonotype with a few counts. The rearrangement joins TRBV6-1 to TRBJ2-1; D gene unclear. Germline values: CDR1 MNHNS, CDR2 SASEGT. V lost 6 bases, J lost 3 bases, and 9 bases lay in between. The CDR3 contains 13 residues. The CDR3 coding sequence is TGTGCCAGCAGAATGGTTAGCTACAATGAGCAGTTCTTC. Encoded protein: CASRMVSYNEQFF.

The V and J genes are TRBV5-1 and TRBJ2-7; 7 nucleotides match TRBD2. Germline CDR1 and CDR2: SGHRS and YFSETQ. This CDR3 comprises 16 residues. With 4 bases clipped from V and 5 bases from J, the junction kept 15 bases outside the gene matches. The CDR3 region has the DNA TGCGCCAGCAGCCCTGGGCCGGCGGGAGAGTATGACGAGCAGTACTTC. Translation: CASSPGPAGEYDEQYF.

This clonotype appeared a few times. The rearrangement joins TRBV28 to TRBJ2-6; tentatively, D is TRBD2 (6 bases). Between the trimmed V and J ends, which lost 8 bases and 4 bases, there was a span of 24 bases. The CDR3 covers 18 residues. Germline-derived CDR1 and CDR2 are MDHEN and SYDVKM. Here the CDR3 reads CASGSQKEGYVGANVLTF. The CDR3 nucleotides are TGTGCCAGCGGTTCCCAGAAGGAGGGGTATGTCGGGGCCAACGTCCTGACTTTC.

Here the CDR3 reads CASKTRLASYEQYF. The CDR3 DNA sequence: TGTGCCAGCAAAACTAGGCTTGCCTCCTACGAGCAGTACTTC. The rearrangement links TRBV7-2 to TRBJ2-7, with TRBD2 as a possible D gene (5 bases). The CDR3 has 14 amino acids. V shed 7 bases and J shed 0 bases, with 13 bases lying between them. Germline V gene lookup returns CDR1 SGHTA and CDR2 FQGNSA.

This chain connects TRBV5-1 to TRBJ2-2; 10 nucleotides agree with TRBD1. There are 16 residues in the CDR3. The trim removed 0 bases at V and 7 bases at J, leaving 6 bases unmatched. The V gene's germline CDR1 is SGHRS and CDR2 YFSETQ. In nucleotides, the CDR3 is TGCGCCAGCAGCTTGGGACAGGGGGCGATCGGCGGGGAGCTGTTTTTT. Its translation is CASSLGQGAIGGELFF.

V is TRBV12-3 or TRBV12-4 and J is TRBJ2-7; TRBD2 is a possible D gene (7 bases). Trimming shortened V by 3 bases and J by 0 bases, and 15 bases separated the two germline ends. The CDR3 has 16 amino acids. Written as DNA, the CDR3 is TGTGCCAGCAGTTTGGGAGGGGGGCACCCCTCCTACGAGCAGTACTTC. As protein: CASSLGGGHPSYEQYF.

This chain links TRBV6-2 or TRBV6-3 with TRBJ2-7, with D uncertain. The CDR3 spans 14 residues. CDR1 and CDR2 (germline): MNHEY, SVGEGT. Deletions cut 6 bases from V and 3 bases from J, with 15 bases between. The chain's CDR3 is CASRETVYNYEQYF. For the CDR3, the DNA is TGTGCCAGCAGGGAGACGGTGTACAACTACGAGCAGTACTTC.

The chain uses TRBV5-1 and TRBJ2-7, with D unclear. CDR3 length equals 11 residues. V was clipped by 6 bases and J by 7 bases, with 11 bases between them. Germline V lookup: CDR1 SGHRS, CDR2 YFSETQ. CDR3 region: CASKEAGEQYF. The CDR3 nucleotides read TGCGCCAGCAAGGAAGCAGGAGAGCAGTACTTC.

This clonotype was seen a few times. The V gene is TRBV14, the J gene TRBJ2-1; D is possibly TRBD2 (5 bases). The CDR3 covers 14 residues. Trimming stripped 7 bases from V and 2 bases from J, with 12 bases between. Germline V lookup: CDR1 SGHDN, CDR2 FVKESK. CDR3 in amino acids: CASTRGSPYNEQFF. The CDR3 nucleotides read TGTGCCAGCACCCGGGGATCACCCTACAATGAGCAGTTCTTC.

J is TRBJ1-2 and V is TRBV12-3 or TRBV12-4, with D perhaps matching TRBD1 (6 bases). Trimming removed 4 bases at V and 5 bases at J, with 14 bases between. The CDR3 extends over 14 amino acids. CDR3 protein: CASSSGVVKYGYTF. DNA for the CDR3: TGTGCCAGCAGTTCAGGGGTTGTGAAGTATGGCTACACCTTC.